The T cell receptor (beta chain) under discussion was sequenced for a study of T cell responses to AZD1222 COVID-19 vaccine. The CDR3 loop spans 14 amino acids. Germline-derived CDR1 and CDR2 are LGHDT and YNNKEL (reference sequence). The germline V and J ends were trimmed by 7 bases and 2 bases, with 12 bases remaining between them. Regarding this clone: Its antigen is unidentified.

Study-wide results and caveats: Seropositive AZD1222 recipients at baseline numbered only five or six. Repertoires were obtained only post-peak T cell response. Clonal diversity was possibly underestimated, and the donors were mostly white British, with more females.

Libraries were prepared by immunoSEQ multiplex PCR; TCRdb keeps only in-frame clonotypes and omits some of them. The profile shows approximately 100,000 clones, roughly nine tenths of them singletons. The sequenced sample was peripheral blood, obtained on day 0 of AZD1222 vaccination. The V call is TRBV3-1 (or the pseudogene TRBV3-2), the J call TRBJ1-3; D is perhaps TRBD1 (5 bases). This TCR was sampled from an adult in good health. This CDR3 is CASTPGGAGNTIYF. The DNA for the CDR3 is TGTGCCAGCACCCCGGGGGGAGCTGGAAACACCATATATTTT.